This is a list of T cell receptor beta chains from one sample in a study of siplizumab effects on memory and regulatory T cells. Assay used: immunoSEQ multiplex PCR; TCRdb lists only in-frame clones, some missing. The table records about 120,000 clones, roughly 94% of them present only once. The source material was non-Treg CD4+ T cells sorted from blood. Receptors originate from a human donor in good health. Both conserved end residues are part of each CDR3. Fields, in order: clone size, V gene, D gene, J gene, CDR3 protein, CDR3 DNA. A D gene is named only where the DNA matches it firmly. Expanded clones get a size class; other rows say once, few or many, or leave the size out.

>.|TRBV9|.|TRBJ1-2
CASSVVGQPYGYTF
TGTGCCAGCAGCGTAGTAGGGCAACCGTATGGCTACACCTTC
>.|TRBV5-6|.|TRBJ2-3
CASSLGLADTDTQYF
TGTGCCAGCAGCTTGGGGCTAGCAGACACAGATACGCAGTATTTT
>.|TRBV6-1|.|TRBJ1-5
CASTRGPDQPQHF
TGTGCCAGCACCCGGGGGCCTGATCAGCCCCAGCATTTT
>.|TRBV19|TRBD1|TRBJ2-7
CASGGQGSYEQYF
TGTGCCAGCGGGGGACAGGGGAGCTACGAGCAGTACTTC
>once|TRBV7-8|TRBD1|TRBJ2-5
CASSGTGRETQYF
TGTGCCAGCTCCGGGACAGGGCGAGAGACCCAGTACTTC
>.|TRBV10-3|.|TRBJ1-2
CAISVTGNGYTF
TGTGCCATCAGTGTTACAGGGAATGGCTACACCTTC
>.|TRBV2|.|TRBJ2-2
CASTFKSGAGELFF
TGTGCCAGCACCTTCAAGTCAGGGGCCGGGGAGCTGTTTTTT
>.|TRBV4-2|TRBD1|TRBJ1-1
CASSHPGQGAAEAFF
TGTGCCAGCAGCCATCCGGGACAGGGGGCTGCGGAAGCTTTCTTT
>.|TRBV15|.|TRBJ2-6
CATSTRTTSRVLTF
TGTGCCACCAGCACTCGGACTACCTCTCGGGTCCTGACTTTC
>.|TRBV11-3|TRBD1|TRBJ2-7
CASSLEKGQPPYEQYF
TGTGCCAGCAGCTTAGAAAAGGGACAGCCTCCCTACGAGCAGTACTTC
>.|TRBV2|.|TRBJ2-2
CASRIDRPNTGELFF
TGTGCCAGCAGGATAGACAGACCGAACACCGGGGAGCTGTTTTTT
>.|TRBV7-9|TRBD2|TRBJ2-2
CASSSLAGLFNTGELFF
TGTGCCAGCAGCTCACTAGCGGGGCTCTTCAACACCGGGGAGCTGTTTTTT
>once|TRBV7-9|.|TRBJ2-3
CASSLAGADTQYF
TGTGCCAGCAGCTTAGCGGGGGCAGATACGCAGTATTTT
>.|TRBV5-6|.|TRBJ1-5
CASSLGAQPQHF
TGTGCCAGCAGCTTAGGAGCTCAGCCCCAGCATTTT
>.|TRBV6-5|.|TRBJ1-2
CASSTLGISYGYTF
TGTGCCAGCAGTACGCTGGGGATTAGCTATGGCTACACCTTC
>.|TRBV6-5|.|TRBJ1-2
CASQLGGSNYGYTF
TGTGCCAGCCAATTGGGGGGTTCAAACTATGGCTACACCTTC
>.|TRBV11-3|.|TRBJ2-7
CASSLDSGTGSYEQYF
TGTGCCAGCAGCTTAGATTCCGGCACAGGGTCCTACGAGCAGTACTTC
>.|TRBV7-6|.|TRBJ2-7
CASSSGNSYEQYF
TGTGCCAGCAGCTCGGGAAACTCCTACGAGCAGTACTTC
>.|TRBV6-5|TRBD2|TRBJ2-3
CASSYFPGGSTDTQYF
TGTGCCAGCAGTTACTTTCCGGGGGGTAGCACAGATACGCAGTATTTT
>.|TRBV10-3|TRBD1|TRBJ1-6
CAISKTGGVMSSYNSPLHF
TGTGCCATCAGTAAAACAGGGGGCGTAATGAGCTCCTATAATTCACCCCTCCACTTT
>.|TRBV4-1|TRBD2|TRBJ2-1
CASSLELRTSGPNEQFF
TGCGCCAGCAGCCTAGAGCTAAGAACTAGCGGACCTAATGAGCAGTTCTTC
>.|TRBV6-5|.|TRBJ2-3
CASSYRERGTDTQYF
TGTGCCAGCAGTTACAGGGAGAGAGGCACAGATACGCAGTATTTT
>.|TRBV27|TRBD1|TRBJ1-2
CASSSLGGTGLYGYTF
TGTGCCAGCAGTTCTCTAGGGGGGACAGGGCTCTATGGCTACACCTTC
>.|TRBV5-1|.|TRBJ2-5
CASSTTQETQYF
TGCGCCAGCAGCACCACCCAAGAGACCCAGTACTTC
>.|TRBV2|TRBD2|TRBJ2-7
CATRAGASEQYF
TGTGCCACCCGAGCGGGGGCCTCCGAGCAGTACTTC
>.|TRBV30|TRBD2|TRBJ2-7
CTLRLAGDSYEQYF
TGTACGCTTAGGCTAGCGGGAGACTCCTACGAGCAGTACTTC
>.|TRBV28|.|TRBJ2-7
CASSLGTGLDQYF
TGTGCCAGCAGTTTAGGCACAGGGTTGGATCAGTACTTC
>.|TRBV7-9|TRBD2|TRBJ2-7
CASRPTSARYEQYF
TGTGCCAGCAGACCCACTAGCGCTCGCTACGAGCAGTACTTC
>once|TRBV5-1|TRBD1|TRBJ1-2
CASSPGQGANYGYTF
TGCGCCAGCAGCCCTGGACAGGGAGCTAACTATGGCTACACCTTC
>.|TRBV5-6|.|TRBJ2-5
CASSRGRVETQYF
TGTGCCAGCAGCCGGGGACGAGTAGAGACCCAGTACTTC
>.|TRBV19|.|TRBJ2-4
CASRSPTGRAKNIQYF
TGTGCCAGTAGGTCCCCCACAGGGCGAGCCAAAAACATTCAGTACTTC
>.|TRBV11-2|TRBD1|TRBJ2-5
CASNPTGGETQYF
TGTGCCAGCAACCCAACAGGGGGGGAGACCCAGTACTTC
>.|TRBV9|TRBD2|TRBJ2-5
CASSVGLAGRETQYF
TGTGCCAGCAGCGTAGGACTAGCGGGCCGAGAGACCCAGTACTTC
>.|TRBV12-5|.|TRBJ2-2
CASGLVLRSANTGELFF
TGTGCTAGTGGTTTGGTACTAAGGTCAGCAAACACCGGGGAGCTGTTTTTT
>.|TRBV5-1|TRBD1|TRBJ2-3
CASSWGTGTVDTQYF
TGCGCCAGCAGCTGGGGGACAGGGACGGTTGATACGCAGTATTTT
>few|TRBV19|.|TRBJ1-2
CASSMAPRGIYGYTF
TGTGCCAGTAGTATGGCCCCTCGGGGGATCTATGGCTACACCTTC
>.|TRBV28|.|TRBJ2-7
CASRPLETYEQYF
TGTGCCAGCAGACCCCTCGAAACCTACGAGCAGTACTTC
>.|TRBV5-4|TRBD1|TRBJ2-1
CASSLGSRGPNEQFF
TGTGCCAGCAGCTTGGGATCTAGGGGGCCCAATGAGCAGTTCTTC
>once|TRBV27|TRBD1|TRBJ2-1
CASSLGQGRTYNEQFF
TGTGCCAGCAGTTTAGGACAGGGGAGAACCTACAATGAGCAGTTCTTC
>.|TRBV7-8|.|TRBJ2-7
CASSLVDEQYF
TGTGCCAGCAGCTTGGTCGACGAGCAGTACTTC
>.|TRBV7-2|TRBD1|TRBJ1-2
CASSWNGQGANPTF
TGTGCCAGCAGCTGGAACGGGCAGGGGGCAAATCCCACCTTC
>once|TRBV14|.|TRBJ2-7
CASSSGSKPSGEQYF
TGTGCCAGCAGTAGCGGTTCCAAACCTTCGGGGGAGCAGTACTTC
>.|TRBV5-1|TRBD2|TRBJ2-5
CASSLTSGSQETQYF
TGCGCCAGCAGCTTGACTAGCGGGAGCCAAGAGACCCAGTACTTC
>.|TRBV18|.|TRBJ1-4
CASSPGTLNEKLFF
TGTGCCAGCTCCCCCGGGACATTAAATGAAAAACTGTTTTTT
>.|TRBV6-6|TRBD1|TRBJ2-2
CASSWTGVGTGELFF
TGTGCCAGCAGTTGGACAGGGGTGGGGACCGGGGAGCTGTTTTTT
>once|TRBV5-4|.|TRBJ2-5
CASSLGAETQYF
TGTGCCAGCAGCTTAGGGGCGGAGACCCAGTACTTC
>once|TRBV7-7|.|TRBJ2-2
CASSPARGTGELFF
TGTGCTAGCAGCCCGGCTCGGGGCACCGGGGAGCTGTTTTTT
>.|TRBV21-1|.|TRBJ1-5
CASPEPRQPQHF
TGTGCCAGCCCGGAACCCAGACAGCCCCAGCATTTT